This TCR beta chain came from a study of low-dose radiotherapy and immunotherapy resistance in tumors. Time point described: after trial treatment. Treatment in this sample: LDRT plus nivolumab, ipilimumab, low-dose cyclophosphamide and aspirin (RACIN trial). The treatment that donors received included nivolumab, ipilimumab, aspirin, low-dose cyclophosphamide and low-dose radiotherapy. A constant-region primer paired with the V-primer adapter amplified TCRs over about 20 PCR cycles. Using its own MiXCR run on the reads, TCRdb lists one record per CDR3 protein. The sample yields under 60,000 distinct CDR3 sequences, around a third seen once. This TCR was sampled from a male donor with rectosigmoid adenocarcinoma. Material: PBMCs, obtained after low-dose radiotherapy plus immunotherapy.

CDR3 sequence: CASSHGQAITDTQYF. The CDR3 bases are TGTGCCAGCAGCCACGGACAGGCTATCACAGATACGCAGTATTTT. This sequence joins TRBV14 and TRBJ2-3, with TRBD1 matching over 7 bases. The CDR3 has 15 residues. Germline V gives CDR1 SGHDN, CDR2 FVKESK. Trimming removed 3 bases from V and 2 bases from J; junction bases left unmatched: 5.